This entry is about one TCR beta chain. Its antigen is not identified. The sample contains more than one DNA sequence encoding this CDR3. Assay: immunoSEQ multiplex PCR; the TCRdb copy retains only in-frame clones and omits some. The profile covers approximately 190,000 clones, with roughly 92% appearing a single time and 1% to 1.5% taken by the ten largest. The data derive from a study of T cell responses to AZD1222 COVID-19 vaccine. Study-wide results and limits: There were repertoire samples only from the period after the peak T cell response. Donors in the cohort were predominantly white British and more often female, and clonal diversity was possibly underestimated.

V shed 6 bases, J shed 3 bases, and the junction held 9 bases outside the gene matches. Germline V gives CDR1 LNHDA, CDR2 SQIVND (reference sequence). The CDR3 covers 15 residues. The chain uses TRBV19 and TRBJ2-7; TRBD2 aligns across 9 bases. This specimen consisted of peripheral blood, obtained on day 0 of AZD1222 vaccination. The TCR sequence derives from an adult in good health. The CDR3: CASRWSVAGDYEQYF. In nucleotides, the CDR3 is TGTGCCAGTAGATGGTCGGTAGCGGGGGACTACGAGCAGTACTTC.